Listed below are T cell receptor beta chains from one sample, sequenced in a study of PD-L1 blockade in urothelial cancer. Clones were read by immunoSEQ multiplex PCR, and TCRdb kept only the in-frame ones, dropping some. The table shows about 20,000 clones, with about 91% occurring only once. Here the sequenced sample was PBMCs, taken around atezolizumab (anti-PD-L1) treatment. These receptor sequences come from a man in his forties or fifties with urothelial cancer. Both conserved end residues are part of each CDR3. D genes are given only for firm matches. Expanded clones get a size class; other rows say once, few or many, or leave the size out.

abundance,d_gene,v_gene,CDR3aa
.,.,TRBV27,CASSKAGPNYGYTF
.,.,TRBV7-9,CASSPGKNTEAFF
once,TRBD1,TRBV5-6,CASSLSRSHRGANYGYTF
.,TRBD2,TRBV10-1,CASNIAPLAGGVYNEQFF
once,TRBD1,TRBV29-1,CSVSPQGANTEAFF
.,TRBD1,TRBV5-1,CASSLQQGAGANVLTF
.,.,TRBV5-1,CASSLAVTGLNTEAFF
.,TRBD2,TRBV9,CASSVAASGHPYEQYF
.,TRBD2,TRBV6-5,CASSPAGGPYNEQFF
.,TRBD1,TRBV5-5,CASSSPGQPREKLFF
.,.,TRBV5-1,CASSPDSSSYEQYF
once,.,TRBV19,CASSIYRLDRLETQYF
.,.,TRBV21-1,CASSKSALPNRPGQGAENGCYTF
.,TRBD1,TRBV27,CASRSGQGASQPQHF
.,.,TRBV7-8,CASSRDSNQPQHF
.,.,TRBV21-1,CASSKGNRGRGEKLFF
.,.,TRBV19,CASSMADSAIYGYTF
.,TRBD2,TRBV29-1,CSVGGTSGYNEQFF
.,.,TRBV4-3,CASSQTVQGMGTDTQYF
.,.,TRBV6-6,CASSPGQPATNEKLFF
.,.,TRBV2,CAIPTRRGGDYEQYF
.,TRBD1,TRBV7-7,CASSPGTGPSSGANVLTF
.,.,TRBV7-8,CASSLERSLNPFSADTQYF
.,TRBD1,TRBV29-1,CSVRTGQGLETQYF
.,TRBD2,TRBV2,CASRETSGRAYEQYF
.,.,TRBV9,CASSLGEGSYNEQFF
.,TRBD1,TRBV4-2,CASSLGTASTDTQYF
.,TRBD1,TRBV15,CATSRQGVYEQYF
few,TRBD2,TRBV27,CASSHRTSRTFYEQYF
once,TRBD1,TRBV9,CASSGGQASYNEQFF
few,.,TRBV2,CASSAWAAEKLFF
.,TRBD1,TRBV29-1,CSVAVGTGGNSPLHF
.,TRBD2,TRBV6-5,CASAPTGGIYNEQFF
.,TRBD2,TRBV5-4,CASTAGGGTDTQYF
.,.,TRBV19,CASSPTGPRSGEKLFF
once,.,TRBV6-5,CATRRTNNEQFF
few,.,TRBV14,CASSQGRSTEAFF
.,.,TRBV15,CATSRALQETQYF
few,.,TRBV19,CASTRGGYYGYTF
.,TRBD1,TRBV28,CASSLFRQGQETQYF
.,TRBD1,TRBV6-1,CASSPGQAVTEAFF
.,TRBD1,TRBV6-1,CASSETGGGTEAFF
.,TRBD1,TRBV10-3,CAIRTGADTQYF
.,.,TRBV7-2,CASSPEGTRLAGELFF
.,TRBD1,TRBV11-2,CASSSGDRPNEKLFF